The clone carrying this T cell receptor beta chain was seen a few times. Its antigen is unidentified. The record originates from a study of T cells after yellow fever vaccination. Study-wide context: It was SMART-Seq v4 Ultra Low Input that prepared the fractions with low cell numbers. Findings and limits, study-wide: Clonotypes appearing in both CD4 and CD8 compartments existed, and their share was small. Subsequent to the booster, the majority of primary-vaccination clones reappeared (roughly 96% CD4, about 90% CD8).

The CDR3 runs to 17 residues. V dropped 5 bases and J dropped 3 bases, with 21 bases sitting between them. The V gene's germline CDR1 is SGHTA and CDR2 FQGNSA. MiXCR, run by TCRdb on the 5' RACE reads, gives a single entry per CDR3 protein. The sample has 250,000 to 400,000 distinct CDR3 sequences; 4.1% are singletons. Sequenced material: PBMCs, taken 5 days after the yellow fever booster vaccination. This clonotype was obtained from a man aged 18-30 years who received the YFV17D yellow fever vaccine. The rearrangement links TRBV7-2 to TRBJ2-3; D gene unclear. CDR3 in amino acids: CASSLQLDRPVTDTQYF. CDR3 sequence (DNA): TGTGCCAGCAGCCTTCAACTCGACCGACCGGTTACAGATACGCAGTATTTT.